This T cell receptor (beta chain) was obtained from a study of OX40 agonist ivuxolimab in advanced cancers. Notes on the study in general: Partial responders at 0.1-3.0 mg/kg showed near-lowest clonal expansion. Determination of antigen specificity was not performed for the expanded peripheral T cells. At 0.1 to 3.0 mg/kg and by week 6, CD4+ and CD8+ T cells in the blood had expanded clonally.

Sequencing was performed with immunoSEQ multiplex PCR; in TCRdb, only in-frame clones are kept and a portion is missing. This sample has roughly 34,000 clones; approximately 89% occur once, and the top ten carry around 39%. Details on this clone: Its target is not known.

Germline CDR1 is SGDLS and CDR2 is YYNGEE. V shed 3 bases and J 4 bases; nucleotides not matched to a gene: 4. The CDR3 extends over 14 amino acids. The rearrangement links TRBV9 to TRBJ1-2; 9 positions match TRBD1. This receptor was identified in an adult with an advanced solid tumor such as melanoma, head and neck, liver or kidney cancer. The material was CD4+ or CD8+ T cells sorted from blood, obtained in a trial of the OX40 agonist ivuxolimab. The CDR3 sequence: CASSGGTGPYGYTF. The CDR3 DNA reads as TGTGCCAGCAGCGGAGGGACAGGGCCCTATGGCTACACCTTC.